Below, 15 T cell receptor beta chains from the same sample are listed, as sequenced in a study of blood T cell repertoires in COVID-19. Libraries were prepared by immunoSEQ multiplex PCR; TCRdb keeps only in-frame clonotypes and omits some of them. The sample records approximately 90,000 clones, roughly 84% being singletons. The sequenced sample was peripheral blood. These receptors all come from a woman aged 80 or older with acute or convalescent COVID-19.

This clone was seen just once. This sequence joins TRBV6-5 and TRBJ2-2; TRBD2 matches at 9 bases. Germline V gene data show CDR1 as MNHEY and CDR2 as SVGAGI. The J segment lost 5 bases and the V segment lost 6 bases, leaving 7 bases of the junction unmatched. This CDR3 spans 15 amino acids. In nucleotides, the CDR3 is TGTGCCAGCAGGGCCGGACTAGCGCGTACCGGGGAGCTGTTTTTT. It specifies CASRAGLARTGELFF.

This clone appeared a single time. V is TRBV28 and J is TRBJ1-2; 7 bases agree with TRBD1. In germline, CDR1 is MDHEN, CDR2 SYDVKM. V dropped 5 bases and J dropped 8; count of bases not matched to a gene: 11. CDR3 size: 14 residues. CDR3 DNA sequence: TGTGCCAGCAGTAGCTCGACAGGGCTTTTCGGCTACACCTTC. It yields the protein CASSSSTGLFGYTF.

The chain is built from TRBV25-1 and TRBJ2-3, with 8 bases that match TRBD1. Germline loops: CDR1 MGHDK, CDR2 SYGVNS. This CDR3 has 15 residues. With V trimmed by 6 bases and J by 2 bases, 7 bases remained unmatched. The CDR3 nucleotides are TGTGCCAGCAGGCAGGACAGGGTCCTCACAGATACGCAGTATTTT. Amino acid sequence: CASRQDRVLTDTQYF.

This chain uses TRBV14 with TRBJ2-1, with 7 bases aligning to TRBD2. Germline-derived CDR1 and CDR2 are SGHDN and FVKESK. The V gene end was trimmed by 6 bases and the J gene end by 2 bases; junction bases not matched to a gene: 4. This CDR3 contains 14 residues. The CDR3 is CASSQRGPYNEQFF. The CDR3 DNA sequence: TGTGCCAGCAGTCAGCGGGGTCCCTACAATGAGCAGTTCTTC.

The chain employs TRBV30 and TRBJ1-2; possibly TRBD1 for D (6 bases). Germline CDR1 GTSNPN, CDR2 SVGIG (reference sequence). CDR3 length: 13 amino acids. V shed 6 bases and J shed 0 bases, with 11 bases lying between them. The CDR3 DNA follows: TGTGCCTGCCCGCAGGGGACTAACTATGGCTACACCTTC. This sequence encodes CACPQGTNYGYTF.

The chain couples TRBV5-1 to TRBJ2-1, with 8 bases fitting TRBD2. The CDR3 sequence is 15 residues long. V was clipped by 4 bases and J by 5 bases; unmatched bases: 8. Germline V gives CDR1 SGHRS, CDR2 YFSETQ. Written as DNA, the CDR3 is TGCGCCAGCAGCGCCGACGGGAGGGGCCACAATGAGCAGTTCTTC. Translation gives CASSADGRGHNEQFF.

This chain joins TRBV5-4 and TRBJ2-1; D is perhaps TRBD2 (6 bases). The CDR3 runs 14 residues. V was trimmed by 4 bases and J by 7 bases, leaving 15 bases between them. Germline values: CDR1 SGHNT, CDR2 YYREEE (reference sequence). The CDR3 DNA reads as TGTGCCAGCAGCCAAACAGTCGCGGGGAATGAGCAGTTCTTC. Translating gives CASSQTVAGNEQFF.

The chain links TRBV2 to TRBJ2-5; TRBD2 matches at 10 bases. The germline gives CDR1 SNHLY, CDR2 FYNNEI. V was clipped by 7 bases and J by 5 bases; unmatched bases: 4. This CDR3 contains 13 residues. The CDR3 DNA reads TGTGCCAGCAAAAGCGGGAGGGCGGAGACCCAGTACTTC. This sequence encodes CASKSGRAETQYF.

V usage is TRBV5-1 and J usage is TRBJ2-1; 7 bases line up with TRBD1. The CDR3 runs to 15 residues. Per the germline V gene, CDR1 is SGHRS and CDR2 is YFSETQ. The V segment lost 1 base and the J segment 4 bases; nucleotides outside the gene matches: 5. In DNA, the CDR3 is TGCGCCAGCAGCTTGACGACAGGGTCTTACAATGAGCAGTTCTTC. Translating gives CASSLTTGSYNEQFF.

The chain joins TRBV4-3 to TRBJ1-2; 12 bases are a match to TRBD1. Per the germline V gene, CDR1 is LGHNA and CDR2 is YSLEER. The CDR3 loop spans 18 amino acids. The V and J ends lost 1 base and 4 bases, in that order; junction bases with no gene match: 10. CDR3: CASSQVIPGQGAGYGYTF. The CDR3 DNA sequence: TGCGCCAGCAGCCAAGTCATCCCGGGACAGGGGGCGGGCTATGGCTACACCTTC.

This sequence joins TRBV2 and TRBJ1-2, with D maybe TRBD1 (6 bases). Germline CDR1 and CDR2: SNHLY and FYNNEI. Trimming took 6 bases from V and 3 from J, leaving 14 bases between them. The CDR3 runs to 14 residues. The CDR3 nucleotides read TGTGCCAGCAGCGATGGACAGACTTACTATGGCTACACCTTC. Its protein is CASSDGQTYYGYTF.

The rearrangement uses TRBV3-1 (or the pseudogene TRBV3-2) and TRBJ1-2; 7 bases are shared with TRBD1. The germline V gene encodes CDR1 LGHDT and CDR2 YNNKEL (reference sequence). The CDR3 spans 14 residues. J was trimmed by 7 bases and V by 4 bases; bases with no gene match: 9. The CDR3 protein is CASSPSQGERGYTF. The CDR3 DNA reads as TGTGCCAGCAGCCCCAGCCAGGGGGAACGTGGCTACACCTTC.

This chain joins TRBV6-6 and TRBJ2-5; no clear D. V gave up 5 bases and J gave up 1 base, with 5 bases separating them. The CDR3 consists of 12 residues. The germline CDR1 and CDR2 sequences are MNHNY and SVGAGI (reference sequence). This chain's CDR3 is CASSGSQETQYF. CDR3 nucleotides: TGTGCCAGCAGTGGCAGCCAAGAGACCCAGTACTTC.

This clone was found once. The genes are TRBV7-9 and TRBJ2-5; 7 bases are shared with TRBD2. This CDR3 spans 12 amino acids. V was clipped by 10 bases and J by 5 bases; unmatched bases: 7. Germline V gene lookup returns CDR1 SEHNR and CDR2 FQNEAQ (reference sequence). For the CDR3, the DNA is TGTGCCACCGTCGCGGGAGACGAGACCCAGTACTTC. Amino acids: CATVAGDETQYF.

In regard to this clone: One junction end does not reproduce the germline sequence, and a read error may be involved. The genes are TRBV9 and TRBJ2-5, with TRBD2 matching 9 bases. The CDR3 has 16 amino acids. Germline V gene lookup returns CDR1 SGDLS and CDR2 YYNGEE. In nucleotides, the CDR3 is TGTGCCAGCCGCGTCGGGGGCGGGGGGGCCGAAGAGACCCAGTACTTC. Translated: CASRVGGGGAEETQYF.